The 16 T cell receptor beta chains below all came from one sample that was sequenced in a study of shared clonotypes between healthy human individuals (dated by TCRdb to the early 2020s). Library preparation used the immunoSEQ multiplex PCR assay. The table was pulled from immuneACCESS by TCRdb, which kept in-frame rearrangements only. Such tables lose some clones; where checked, under half of the loss comes from unresolved V genes, and the rest has no known cause. The sample table holds over a million clones, of which roughly 96% were seen once. More than 0.9% of the sample is taken by the ten largest. Sequenced material: naive CD4+ T cells sorted from blood. Explained via the paper, the cell subset or site label denotes: CD45RA+ positively selected. Receptor source: a man aged 30 to 39 in good health.

This clone was found once. This rearrangement joins TRBV11-2 to TRBJ2-7, with a weak D call TRBD2 (6 bases). Trimming took off 2 bases at V and 0 bases at J, with 11 bases between the two ends. The germline V gene has CDR1 SGHAT and CDR2 FQNNGV. CDR3 size: 15 residues. DNA for the CDR3: TGTGCCAGCAGCTTAACGGACGGGAGCTCCTACGAGCAGTACTTC. This sequence encodes CASSLTDGSSYEQYF.

The chain employs TRBV10-1 and TRBJ2-1; either TRBD1 or TRBD2 may fit D (5 bases each). Trimming left V 0 bases short and J 7 bases short, with 13 bases between. Per germline, CDR1 WNHNN and CDR2 SYGVQD (reference sequence). The CDR3 consists of 15 residues. CDR3 nucleotide sequence: TGCGCCAGCAGTGAGTCGCTGGGGCTAGCTAATGAGCAGTTCTTC. Protein sequence: CASSESLGLANEQFF.

This chain joins TRBV28 and TRBJ1-2; D remains unclear. The ends were cut back, 8 bases at V and 4 bases at J, with 20 bases in the middle. Per the germline V gene, CDR1 is MDHEN and CDR2 is SYDVKM. The CDR3 runs to 15 residues. The CDR3 coding sequence is TGTGCCAGCTCAGGACCATCGATAAATACCTATGGCTACACCTTC. Translating gives CASSGPSINTYGYTF.

V and J are TRBV6-6 and TRBJ2-7; a possible D gene is TRBD1 (6 bases). Germline lookup yields CDR1 MNHNY and CDR2 SVGAGI (reference sequence). V was cut by 5 bases and J by 7 bases, with 12 bases left in between. CDR3 size: 12 residues. CDR3 sequence (DNA): TGTGCCAGCAGTATAAGGGGGTTTGAGCAGTACTTC. This translates into CASSIRGFEQYF.

The chain combines TRBV25-1 with TRBJ1-4; D is undetermined. The CDR3 is made up of 14 amino acids. Germline CDR1 and CDR2: MGHDK and SYGVNS. V was clipped by 1 base and J by 6 bases, with 9 bases between them. The CDR3 loop is CASSEFGVDEKLFF. For the CDR3, the DNA is TGTGCCAGCAGTGAATTTGGGGTGGATGAAAAACTGTTTTTT. Complete variable domain (other parts from reference TRBV25-1 and TRBJ1-4): EADIYQTPRYLVIGTGKKITLECSQTMGHDKMYWYQQDPGMELHLIHYSYGVNSTEKGDLSSESTVSRIRTEHFPLTLESARPSHTSQYLCASSEFGVDEKLFFGSGTQLSVL.

The chain is built from TRBV28 and TRBJ2-7, with TRBD2 matching 7 bases. Per the germline V gene, CDR1 is MDHEN and CDR2 is SYDVKM. Trimming took 7 bases from V and 0 from J; bases not matched to a gene: 9. The CDR3 covers 15 residues. In DNA, the CDR3 is TGTGCCAGCATAAAAAGCGGGATTAGCTCCTACGAGCAGTACTTC. Protein: CASIKSGISSYEQYF. Looking up the rest from reference TRBV28 and TRBJ2-7 gives the full variable domain: DVKVTQSSRYLVKRTGEKVFLECVQDMDHENMFWYRQDPGLGLRLIYFSYDVKMKEKGDIPEGYSVSREKKERFSLILESASTNQTSMYLCASIKSGISSYEQYFGPGTRLTVT.

This clone was seen once. CDR3 nucleotides: TGTGCCATCAAAGGAGTTATGGGGGGCTGGAACACTGAAGCTTTCTTT. It translates to CAIKGVMGGWNTEAFF. The rearrangement uses TRBV10-3 and TRBJ1-1; possible D gene TRBD1, 6 bases. CDR1 and CDR2 (germline): ENHRY, SYGVKD. V lost 7 bases to trimming and J lost 1 base, with 19 bases between them. The CDR3 is 16 amino acids.

The chain joins TRBV4-1 to TRBJ2-7; tentatively, D is TRBD2 (6 bases). Germline V gene lookup returns CDR1 MGHRA and CDR2 YSYEKL. The germline V and J ends were trimmed by 1 base and 2 bases, with 15 bases remaining between them. This CDR3 has 16 residues. The CDR3: CASSQGWLGGAYEQYF. The DNA for the CDR3 is TGCGCCAGCAGCCAAGGGTGGTTGGGGGGAGCCTACGAGCAGTACTTC.

The chain combines TRBV4-1 with TRBJ2-7, with 9 positions matching TRBD2. The CDR3 has 17 residues. Germline V CDR1 and CDR2: MGHRA, YSYEKL. The junction had 10 bases not matched to a gene; V was cut back by 3 bases and J by 1 base. CDR3 amino acids: CASSQHLTSGSSYEQYF. The CDR3, as DNA: TGCGCCAGCAGCCAGCACCTTACTAGCGGGTCGTCCTACGAGCAGTACTTC.

V gene TRBV2 combines with J gene TRBJ2-1; 9 bases line up with TRBD2. V trimming: 4 bases; J trimming: 9 bases; junction bases outside the gene matches: 16. Looked up from germline, CDR1 is SNHLY and CDR2 is FYNNEI. The CDR3 is made up of 17 amino acids. The CDR3: CASSAPPRIAGELEQFF. The CDR3 nucleotides are TGTGCCAGCAGTGCACCTCCCCGTATAGCGGGAGAGCTTGAGCAGTTCTTC. Drawing the rest from reference TRBV2 and TRBJ2-1, the complete variable domain is EPEVTQTPSHQVTQMGQEVILRCVPISNHLYFYWYRQILGQKVEFLVSFYNNEISEKSEIFDDQFSVERPDGSNFTLKIRSTKLEDSAMYFCASSAPPRIAGELEQFFGPGTRLTVL.

V is TRBV19 and J is TRBJ1-1; weak D call: TRBD1 (5 bases). Trimming took 8 bases from V and 1 from J, leaving 8 bases between them. From germline, CDR1 is LNHDA and CDR2 SQIVND (reference sequence). The CDR3 contains 12 residues. The CDR3 spells CASQGGNTEAFF. DNA for the CDR3: TGTGCCAGTCAGGGCGGGAACACTGAAGCTTTCTTT.

V is TRBV7-7 and J is TRBJ2-2; 7 positions agree with TRBD1. This CDR3 spans 15 amino acids. Germline V gene data show CDR1 as SSHAT and CDR2 as FNYEAQ (reference sequence). V lost 3 bases, J lost 8 bases, and 9 bases stayed unmatched. The DNA of the CDR3 is TGTGCCAGCAGCTTGAAACCAGGGGGTTCGGGGGAGCTGTTTTTT. This gives the protein CASSLKPGGSGELFF.

The chain carries TRBV5-1 and TRBJ2-7; D remains ambiguous. Between the trimmed V and J ends, which lost 3 bases and 2 bases, there was a span of 15 bases. Germline V gene data show CDR1 as SGHRS and CDR2 as YFSETQ. The CDR3 covers 15 residues. The CDR3 is CASSSDSGSTYEQYF. CDR3 nucleotides: TGCGCCAGCAGCTCCGACTCGGGTTCGACCTACGAGCAGTACTTC.

V is TRBV28 and J is TRBJ2-1, with 9 bases matching TRBD1. V lost 5 bases and J lost 7; bases outside the gene matches: 9. CDR1 MDHEN and CDR2 SYDVKM come from the germline V gene. The CDR3 covers 15 residues. CDR3 sequence (DNA): TGTGCCAGCAGTCCACCGGGACAGGGAACAAATGAGCAGTTCTTC. This gives the protein CASSPPGQGTNEQFF.

The genes are TRBV5-8 and TRBJ1-4; D not resolved. In germline, CDR1 is SGHTS, CDR2 YDEGEE. This CDR3 is built from 14 residues. Deletions cut 6 bases from V and 5 bases from J, with 14 bases between. The CDR3 is CASTAGSVNEKLFF. The DNA for the CDR3 is TGTGCCAGCACCGCAGGATCTGTAAATGAAAAACTGTTTTTT.

The DNA for the CDR3 is TGTGCCTGGAGTACTACCCCGGATACGCAGTATTTT. Its translation: CAWSTTPDTQYF. The chain links TRBV30 to TRBJ2-3; D remains unclear. Looked up from germline, CDR1 is GTSNPN and CDR2 is SVGIG (reference sequence). Trimming took 2 bases from V and 6 from J, leaving 9 bases between them. This CDR3 contains 12 residues.